Shown below are 17 T cell receptor beta chains from a single sample sequenced in a study of T-cell reconstitution after alpha-beta-depleted transplantation in children. A library of TCRbeta sequences, prepared with unique molecular identifiers, was generated. TCRdb reprocessed the PCR reads with MiXCR, giving one entry per CDR3 protein. The sample has approximately 800,000 distinct CDR3 sequences, approximately 15% seen once; the top ten hold approximately 5%. The input for sequencing was PBMCs, mostly from graft donor cells, taken 360 days after TCRalphabeta/CD19-depleted stem cell transplant. These receptors all come from a male patient between 5 and 17 years old who had a stem cell transplant for acute lymphoblastic leukemia, so the T cells may come from the graft donor.

The gene calls are TRBV20-1 and TRBJ2-2; D may be TRBD2 (6 bases). This CDR3 has 16 residues. Germline lookup yields CDR1 DFQATT and CDR2 SNEGSKA (reference sequence). Trimming stripped 0 bases from V and 1 base from J, with 12 bases between. CDR3 bases: TGCAGTGCTAGAGACCCACGGAGGGTGAACACCGGGGAGCTGTTTTTT. This codes for CSARDPRRVNTGELFF.

The chain joins TRBV7-2 to TRBJ2-3; no reliable D call. Germline assignment: CDR1 SGHTA and CDR2 FQGNSA. V was trimmed by 5 bases and J by 9 bases, leaving 21 bases between them. The CDR3 runs to 15 residues. CDR3 in DNA: TGTGCCAGCAGCGAAGCCAAGTCTCGGTGGTTGACGCAGTATTTT. Translating gives CASSEAKSRWLTQYF.

The rearrangement links TRBV6-2 or TRBV6-3 to TRBJ2-7; no firm D call. CDR1 MNHEY and CDR2 SVGEGT come from the germline V gene. This CDR3 has 13 amino acids. V was trimmed by 6 bases and J by 9 bases, leaving 18 bases between them. The CDR3 is CASRPASPPGQYF. The CDR3 region has the DNA TGTGCCAGCAGACCCGCAAGTCCCCCTGGGCAGTACTTC.

This clonotype has at least ten counts. This chain joins TRBV5-1 and TRBJ2-2; unclear D gene. The CDR3 extends over 15 amino acids. V lost 0 bases, J lost 3 bases, and 9 bases lay in between. Per germline, CDR1 SGHRS and CDR2 YFSETQ. In DNA, the CDR3 is TGCGCCAGCAGCTTGGGACCGACGGACACCGGGGAGCTGTTTTTT. Translated, it gives CASSLGPTDTGELFF.

The gene calls are TRBV12-3 or TRBV12-4 and TRBJ2-7; 8 bases map to TRBD1. Trimming at V came to 6 bases and at J to 5 bases, leaving 6 bases not matched to a gene. The CDR3 is 13 amino acids. CDR3 sequence reads: CASRVSGGDEQYF. CDR3 coding DNA: TGTGCCAGCAGGGTGTCAGGGGGCGACGAGCAGTACTTC.

The rearrangement joins TRBV29-1 to TRBJ2-1, with D possibly TRBD2 on 5 matching bases. This CDR3 has 16 residues. CDR1 and CDR2 (germline): SQVTM, ANQGSEA. CDR3 loop: CSGVGVWESSYNEQFF. The CDR3 DNA reads as TGCAGTGGGGTCGGAGTATGGGAGAGCTCCTACAATGAGCAGTTCTTC.

The V gene is TRBV9, the J gene TRBJ2-7; 12 bases agree with TRBD1. Looked up from germline, CDR1 is SGDLS and CDR2 is YYNGEE. V was clipped by 0 bases and J by 6 bases; unmatched bases: 4. CDR3 length: 15 residues. CDR3 region: CASSVAGTGGGEQYF. As DNA, the CDR3 is TGTGCCAGCAGCGTAGCAGGGACAGGGGGCGGCGAGCAGTACTTC.

This chain uses TRBV7-8 with TRBJ2-7; 10 nucleotides agree with TRBD1. Germline CDR1 is SGHVS and CDR2 is FQNEAQ. Unmatched junction bases numbered 7, after V lost 5 bases and J lost 6 bases. This CDR3 comprises 14 residues. The CDR3 DNA reads TGTGCCAGCAGCGCGGGGACAGGGGCTCGCGAGCAGTACTTC. This sequence encodes CASSAGTGAREQYF.

The chain recombines TRBV4-1 with TRBJ1-1; no clear D gene. The CDR3 is 17 residues long. V was clipped by 2 bases and J by 2 bases, with 18 bases between them. Looked up from germline, CDR1 is MGHRA and CDR2 is YSYEKL. CDR3 amino acids: CASSQPFPLTVNTEAFF. DNA of the CDR3: TGCGCCAGCAGCCAACCTTTTCCTTTAACAGTTAACACTGAAGCTTTCTTT.

The V and J genes are TRBV4-1 and TRBJ2-3; 8 nucleotides line up with TRBD2. The CDR3 extends over 17 amino acids. Germline CDR1 reads MGHRA; CDR2 reads YSYEKL. The trim removed 2 bases at V and 3 bases at J, leaving 10 bases unmatched. CDR3 residues: CASSQSRSGSITDTQYF. Written as DNA, the CDR3 is TGCGCCAGCAGCCAATCGAGGAGCGGGAGTATTACAGATACGCAGTATTTT.

In its sample, this clonotype was seen a few times. The chain couples TRBV5-1 to TRBJ2-2, with 8 bases identical to TRBD2. From germline, CDR1 is SGHRS and CDR2 YFSETQ. The V gene end was trimmed by 2 bases and the J gene end by 6 bases; junction bases not matched to a gene: 6. This CDR3 is 15 amino acids long. The CDR3 DNA sequence: TGCGCCAGCAGCTTTGGGACTAGTCAAGCCGGGGAGCTGTTTTTT. Translation gives CASSFGTSQAGELFF.

V is TRBV5-6 and J is TRBJ2-1; 9 nucleotides align to TRBD2. Germline V gene lookup returns CDR1 SGHDT and CDR2 YYEEEE. This CDR3 has 15 amino acids. Unmatched junction bases numbered 6, after V lost 3 bases and J lost 5 bases. The CDR3 DNA reads TGTGCCAGCAGCTGGGATCTAGCGGGGAACAATGAGCAGTTCTTC. This sequence encodes CASSWDLAGNNEQFF.

The DNA for the CDR3 is TGTGCCAGCAGCCCGAACACCGGGAAGGACTCTTGGGCAGGTCAGCCCCAGCATTTT. Protein product: CASSPNTGKDSWAGQPQHF. The chain couples TRBV7-2 to TRBJ1-5; D is ambiguous. CDR3 size: 19 residues. Per germline, CDR1 SGHTA and CDR2 FQGNSA. Deletions cut 5 bases from V and 6 bases from J, with 29 bases between.

The sample holds many counts of this clonotype. The chain combines TRBV20-1 with TRBJ1-6; D may be TRBD1 (5 bases). Trimming removed 3 bases at V and 0 bases at J, with 9 bases between. CDR1 and CDR2 (germline): DFQATT, SNEGSKA (reference sequence). The CDR3 covers 15 residues. CDR3 amino acids: CSASSGVSYNSPLHF. The DNA of the CDR3 is TGCAGTGCTAGCTCGGGGGTCTCCTATAATTCACCCCTCCACTTT.

This clonotype has just one count. The gene calls are TRBV7-9 and TRBJ2-5; perhaps TRBD2 as D (5 bases). Germline-derived CDR1 and CDR2 are SEHNR and FQNEAQ (reference sequence). With 5 bases removed from V and 5 bases from J, the gap between germline ends came to 18 bases. The CDR3 loop spans 15 amino acids. Here the CDR3 DNA reads TGTGCCAGCAGCCCCCCGCGAGGGAATGTCGAGACCCAGTACTTC. Its protein product is CASSPPRGNVETQYF.

This clonotype was detected only once. The chain employs TRBV5-1 and TRBJ2-7; D perhaps matches TRBD2 (6 bases). Germline V gene data show CDR1 as SGHRS and CDR2 as YFSETQ. Trimming took 5 bases from V and 2 from J, leaving 14 bases between them. The CDR3 covers 14 residues. DNA of the CDR3: TGCGCCAGCAGATGGGACTCTTTTACCTACGAGCAGTACTTC. Translating gives CASRWDSFTYEQYF.

This clonotype was seen a few times. V gene TRBV29-1 combines with J gene TRBJ2-7; the D gene is possibly TRBD2 (5 bases). The V gene's germline CDR1 is SQVTM and CDR2 ANQGSEA. The CDR3 runs 14 residues. The V end was cut by 0 bases, the J end by 5 bases, with 14 bases between. CDR3 sequence: CSVEDDTRRDEQYF. DNA of the CDR3: TGCAGCGTTGAAGATGATACTAGAAGGGACGAGCAGTACTTC.